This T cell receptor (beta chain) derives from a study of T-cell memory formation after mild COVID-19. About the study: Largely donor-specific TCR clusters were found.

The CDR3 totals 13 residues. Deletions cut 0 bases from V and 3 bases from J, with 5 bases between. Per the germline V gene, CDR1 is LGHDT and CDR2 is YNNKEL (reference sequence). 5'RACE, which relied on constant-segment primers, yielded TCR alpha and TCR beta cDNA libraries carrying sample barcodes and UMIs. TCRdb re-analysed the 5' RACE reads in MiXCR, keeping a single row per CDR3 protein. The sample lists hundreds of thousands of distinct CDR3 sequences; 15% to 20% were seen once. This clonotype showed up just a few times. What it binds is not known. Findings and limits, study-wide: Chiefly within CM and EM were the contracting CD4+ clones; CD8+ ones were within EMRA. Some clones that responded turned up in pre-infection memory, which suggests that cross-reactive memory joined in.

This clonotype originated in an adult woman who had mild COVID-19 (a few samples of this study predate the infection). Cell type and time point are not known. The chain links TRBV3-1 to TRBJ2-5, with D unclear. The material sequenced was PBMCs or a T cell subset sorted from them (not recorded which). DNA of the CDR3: TGTGCCAGCAGCCAAGATCCGGAAGAGACCCAGTACTTC. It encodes CASSQDPEETQYF.